The clone carrying this T cell receptor beta chain occurred many times. Unique molecular identifiers were incorporated when the TCRbeta library was constructed. A single record per CDR3 protein comes from TCRdb applying MiXCR to the PCR reads. The sample lists 190,000 or so distinct CDR3 sequences, roughly 6.3% occurring once. This sample is part of a study of T-cell reconstitution after alpha-beta-depleted transplantation in children. Germline CDR1 and CDR2: LNHNV and YYDKDF (reference sequence). V shed 6 bases and J shed 2 bases, with 10 bases lying between them. The CDR3 totals 13 residues. The chain links TRBV15 to TRBJ2-5; perhaps TRBD1 as D (6 bases). This TCR derives from a girl under three years old with combined immunodeficiency, due to receive a stem cell transplant. Here the sequenced sample was PBMCs, taken before TCRalphabeta/CD19-depleted stem cell transplant. CDR3 nucleotides: TGTGCCACCAGAGGGACACCTCAAGAGACCCAGTACTTC. It yields the protein CATRGTPQETQYF.